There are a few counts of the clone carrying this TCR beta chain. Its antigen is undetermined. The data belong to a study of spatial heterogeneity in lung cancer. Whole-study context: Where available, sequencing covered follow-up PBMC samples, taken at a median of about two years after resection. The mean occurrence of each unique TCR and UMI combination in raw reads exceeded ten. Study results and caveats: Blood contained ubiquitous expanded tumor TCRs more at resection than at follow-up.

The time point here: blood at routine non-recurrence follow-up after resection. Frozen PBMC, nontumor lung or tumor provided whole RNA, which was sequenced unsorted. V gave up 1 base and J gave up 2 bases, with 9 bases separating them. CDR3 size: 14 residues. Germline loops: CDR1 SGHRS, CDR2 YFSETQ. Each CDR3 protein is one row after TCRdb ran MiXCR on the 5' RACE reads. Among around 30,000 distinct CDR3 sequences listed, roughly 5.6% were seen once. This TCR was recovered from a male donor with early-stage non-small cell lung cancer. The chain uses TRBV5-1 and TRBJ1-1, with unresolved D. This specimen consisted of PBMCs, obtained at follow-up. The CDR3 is CASSLYIRNTEAFF. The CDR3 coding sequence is TGCGCCAGCAGCTTGTACATCAGAAACACTGAAGCTTTCTTT.